This T cell receptor (beta chain) appears in the sequencing data of a study of control samples from healthy donors and cancer patients. Sequencing was performed with immunoSEQ multiplex PCR; in TCRdb, only in-frame clones are kept and a portion is missing. The data hold around 100,000 clones, with roughly 91% observed a single time. The germline V gene encodes CDR1 LNHDA and CDR2 SQIVND (reference sequence). V lost 3 bases to trimming and J lost 4 bases, with 16 bases between them. The CDR3 has 16 amino acids. The sequence derives from a young man in good health. V usage is TRBV19 and J usage is TRBJ1-5; D is uncertain. The sequencing sample was made of blood. CDR3: CASSMNVRGLNQPQHF. CDR3 nucleotide sequence: TGTGCCAGTAGTATGAATGTTCGGGGTCTTAATCAGCCCCAGCATTTT.